This entry lists 11 T cell receptor beta chains sequenced from one sample in a study of cytomegalovirus exposure and HLA in healthy donors. The PCR used 60 Vbeta and 13 Jbeta primers. Method: immunoSEQ multiplex PCR; TCRdb's copy keeps in-frame clones and lacks some. The sample includes roughly 120,000 clones, 77% of them seen just once. The sequenced material came from PBMCs. The receptors derive from a middle-aged woman in good health and CMV-seropositive.

This clone was counted only a few times. The chain carries TRBV2 and TRBJ2-5; 15 nucleotides agree with TRBD2. Germline assignment: CDR1 SNHLY and CDR2 FYNNEI. The CDR3 spans 16 residues. The V segment lost 8 bases and the J segment 1 base; nucleotides outside the gene matches: 5. The CDR3 nucleotides are TGTGCCAGCGTAAGGGGACTAGCGGGGGGCCAAGAGACCCAGTACTTC. It translates to CASVRGLAGGQETQYF. The variable domain in full, with the rest retrieved from reference TRBV2 and TRBJ2-5, is EPEVTQTPSHQVTQMGQEVILRCVPISNHLYFYWYRQILGQKVEFLVSFYNNEISEKSEIFDDQFSVERPDGSNFTLKIRSTKLEDSAMYFCASVRGLAGGQETQYFGPGTRLLVL.

The gene calls are TRBV30 and TRBJ2-1; TRBD2 is a possible D gene (6 bases). With 0 bases removed from V and 9 bases from J, the gap between germline ends came to 6 bases. CDR3 size: 11 residues. CDR1 and CDR2 (germline): GTSNPN, SVGIG (reference sequence). CDR3 nucleotides: TGTGCCTGGAGTGTCGGGGGTGAGCAGTTCTTC. It is translated as CAWSVGGEQFF.

The chain joins TRBV7-9 to TRBJ2-1; 12 nucleotides align to TRBD2. The junction had 12 bases not matched to a gene; V was cut back by 4 bases and J by 2 bases. Germline CDR1 is SEHNR and CDR2 is FQNEAQ (reference sequence). This CDR3 contains 19 residues. This CDR3 reads CASSSPTSGRITTYNEQFF. Written as DNA, the CDR3 is TGTGCCAGCAGCTCCCCAACTAGCGGGAGGATAACCACCTACAATGAGCAGTTCTTC.

This clone was counted a few times. This chain uses TRBV2 with TRBJ2-7; D remains unclear. Germline lookup yields CDR1 SNHLY and CDR2 FYNNEI. The CDR3 length is 13 residues. V was trimmed by 8 bases and J by 3 bases, leaving 14 bases between them. The CDR3 here is CASGEVKNYEQYF. The CDR3 DNA sequence: TGTGCCAGCGGAGAGGTCAAAAACTACGAGCAGTACTTC. The complete variable domain, with remaining parts taken from reference TRBV2 and TRBJ2-7, reads EPEVTQTPSHQVTQMGQEVILRCVPISNHLYFYWYRQILGQKVEFLVSFYNNEISEKSEIFDDQFSVERPDGSNFTLKIRSTKLEDSAMYFCASGEVKNYEQYFGPGTRLTVT.

The chain recombines TRBV29-1 with TRBJ2-3; no reliable D call. Germline CDR1 SQVTM, CDR2 ANQGSEA. Trimming stripped 2 bases from V and 2 bases from J, with 5 bases between. CDR3 size: 12 residues. CDR3 DNA sequence: TGCAGCGTTGAACACTACACAGATACGCAGTATTTT. Translated: CSVEHYTDTQYF.

V is TRBV5-4 and J is TRBJ2-2; D gene unclear. V lost 3 bases to trimming and J lost 7 bases, with 4 bases between them. The germline CDR1 and CDR2 sequences are SGHNT and YYREEE (reference sequence). The CDR3 totals 11 residues. The CDR3 loop reads CASSSSGELFF. The DNA of the CDR3 is TGTGCCAGCAGCTCGAGCGGGGAGCTGTTTTTT.

The chain links TRBV5-1 to TRBJ2-3; TRBD2 matches 7 bases. With 4 bases clipped from V and 3 bases from J, the junction kept 11 bases outside the gene matches. Germline V gene data show CDR1 as SGHRS and CDR2 as YFSETQ. The CDR3 is 16 amino acids. As DNA, the CDR3 is TGCGCCAGCAGCCCGAGGGAGGGAGGGGAAACAGATACGCAGTATTTT. This sequence encodes CASSPREGGETDTQYF. The full variable domain, completed using reference TRBV5-1 and TRBJ2-3, is KAGVTQTPRYLIKTRGQQVTLSCSPISGHRSVSWYQQTPGQGLQFLFEYFSETQRNKGNFPGRFSGRQFSNSRSEMNVSTLELGDSALYLCASSPREGGETDTQYFGPGTRLTVL.

The chain joins TRBV7-9 to TRBJ2-5; 8 nucleotides line up with TRBD2. The tail of the sequence fits TRBJ2-7 better, so the J call may be wrong. The germline V gene encodes CDR1 SEHNR and CDR2 FQNEAQ (reference sequence). The CDR3 covers 14 residues. The CDR3 region is CASSRGGALGEQYF. The CDR3 bases are TGTGCCAGCAGCCGGGGGGGGGCACTGGGCGAGCAGTACTTC.

About this clone itself: The same CDR3 can be traced to other DNA sequences in this sample. CDR3 in amino acids: CASSRRGTGELFF. CDR3 coding DNA: TGTGCCAGTAGTCGCAGGGGGACCGGGGAGCTGTTTTTT. This rearrangement joins TRBV19 to TRBJ2-2; 7 nucleotides line up with TRBD1. The CDR3 runs 13 residues. From germline, CDR1 is LNHDA and CDR2 SQIVND (reference sequence). Germline trimming cut 5 bases from V and 5 bases from J; bases unmatched to any gene: 2.

Remarks on this clone: Likely a read error: the CDR3 ends without its conserved phenylalanine or tryptophan. As DNA, the CDR3 is TGTGCCAGCAGTCCGACGGGACAGGCTAATGAAAAACTGTTTTCT. It translates to CASSPTGQANEKLFS. J is TRBJ1-4 and V is TRBV7-9; 8 bases are a match to TRBD1. Trimming removed 6 bases from V and 3 bases from J; junction bases left unmatched: 6. The CDR3 consists of 15 residues. Per germline, CDR1 SEHNR and CDR2 FQNEAQ (reference sequence).

The V gene is TRBV30, the J gene TRBJ2-7, with 10 bases fitting TRBD2. CDR1 is GTSNPN, CDR2 SVGIG, per germline (reference sequence). There are 15 residues in the CDR3. The V and J ends lost 0 bases and 2 bases, in that order; junction bases with no gene match: 4. CDR3 coding DNA: TGTGCCTGGAGTGTCCCCACTAGCGGGGCCTACGAGCAGTACTTC. It codes for CAWSVPTSGAYEQYF.